Listed here are 29 T cell receptor beta chains from one sample, sequenced in a study of CD8 T cells in ankylosing spondylitis. From the 5' RACE reads, TCRdb called clonotypes with MiXCR, one entry per CDR3 protein. The table shows 180,000 or so distinct CDR3 sequences, with approximately 10% occurring only once. Specimen: blood, either unsorted or a sorted T cell fraction (not recorded which). The receptors come from a male donor with ankylosing spondylitis or in good health (not recorded which).

This clonotype was observed at least ten times. Here the CDR3 reads CASRHGQVLSYEQYF. The CDR3 nucleotides are TGTGCCAGCAGACACGGACAGGTCCTCTCCTACGAGCAGTACTTC. This chain joins TRBV11-2 and TRBJ2-7; 7 nucleotides match TRBD1. CDR3 size: 15 residues. With V trimmed by 6 bases and J by 0 bases, 8 bases remained unmatched. In germline, CDR1 is SGHAT, CDR2 FQNNGV.

Many counts were recorded for this clonotype. This rearrangement joins TRBV25-1 to TRBJ1-1; D possibly corresponds to TRBD1 (5 bases). Germline V lookup: CDR1 MGHDK, CDR2 SYGVNS. The CDR3 is 13 residues long. Trimming shortened V by 3 bases and J by 4 bases, and 9 bases separated the two germline ends. CDR3 in amino acids: CASSDPGTTEAFF. The CDR3 coding sequence is TGTGCCAGCAGTGATCCGGGGACCACTGAAGCTTTCTTT.

In this sample, this clonotype turned up a few times. The J gene is TRBJ1-2, the V gene TRBV12-3 or TRBV12-4, with a possible D match to TRBD1 (5 bases). Between the trimmed V and J ends, which lost 3 bases and 4 bases, there was a span of 15 bases. This CDR3 comprises 15 residues. CDR3 in DNA: TGTGCCAGCAGTTTTCAATCTGGGGGTGGCTATGGCTACACCTTC. This encodes CASSFQSGGGYGYTF.

Many counts were recorded for this clonotype. The gene calls are TRBV12-3 or TRBV12-4 and TRBJ2-5, with 8 bases matching TRBD1. V lost 4 bases and J lost 3; bases outside the gene matches: 4. The CDR3 consists of 14 residues. CDR3 protein: CASSWGQVKETQYF. For the CDR3, the DNA is TGTGCCAGCAGTTGGGGACAGGTCAAAGAGACCCAGTACTTC.

As for this clonotype: A much larger clone is a single base away; this may be a read error. The CDR3 spells CASGLERVREQYF. CDR3 in DNA: TGTGCCAGCGGTCTGGAAAGGGTGCGCGAGCAGTACTTC. J is TRBJ2-7 and V is TRBV2; D gene unclear. V was pared by 8 bases and J by 6 bases, with 17 bases between. Germline CDR1 and CDR2: SNHLY and FYNNEI. This CDR3 region has 13 residues.

A few counts support this clonotype. The V gene is TRBV29-1, the J gene TRBJ2-7; D possibly corresponds to TRBD1 (5 bases). This CDR3 is built from 11 residues. Trimming cost V 3 bases and J 6 bases, with 9 bases left between them. Germline CDR1 is SQVTM and CDR2 is ANQGSEA. The CDR3 coding sequence is TGCAGCGTTGATTACAGGTCCGAGCAGTACTTC. The encoded protein is CSVDYRSEQYF.

CDR3 in amino acids: CASSYSQTTMDEQFF. CDR3 sequence (DNA): TGTGCCAGCAGTTACTCCCAGACTACCATGGATGAGCAGTTCTTC. The chain recombines TRBV6-5 with TRBJ2-1, with a weak D call TRBD2 (5 bases). The CDR3 is made up of 15 amino acids. CDR1 is MNHEY and CDR2 is SVGAGI in the germline V gene. Trimming removed 0 bases at V and 8 bases at J, with 14 bases between.

The table lists this clonotype with a few counts. The chain combines TRBV6-5 with TRBJ2-3; D is perhaps TRBD1 (5 bases). CDR3 length: 15 amino acids. The V gene lost 2 bases and the J gene lost 1 base, with 10 bases spanning the gap. Looked up from germline, CDR1 is MNHEY and CDR2 is SVGAGI. The CDR3 loop is CASSYGQGGTDTQYF. CDR3 DNA sequence: TGTGCCAGCAGTTACGGGCAGGGTGGCACAGATACGCAGTATTTT.

On this clonotype: Germline is not matched at one junction end, which may reflect a read error. The chain combines TRBV20-1 with TRBJ2-7, with a possible D match to TRBD1 (5 bases). CDR3 size: 16 residues. Germline CDR1 reads DFQATT; CDR2 reads SNEGSKA (reference sequence). The CDR3 DNA reads as TGCAGTTCTAGAGATCAGGCTCAGGGCCTCTCCTACGAGCAGTACTTC. This codes for CSSRDQAQGLSYEQYF.

Turning to this clonotype: This may come from a read error, since a much larger clone is one base off. V is TRBV5-1 and J is TRBJ2-2; a weak D match, TRBD1 (6 bases). Germline V gene sequence: CDR1 SGHRS, CDR2 YFSETQ. The CDR3 is made up of 16 amino acids. Trimming shortened V by 4 bases and J by 0 bases, and 13 bases separated the two germline ends. The CDR3 DNA reads TGCGCCAGCAGCCCCCGGACAGAGTCGAACACCGGGGAGCTGTTTTTT. It codes for CASSPRTESNTGELFF. The full variable domain, rest sourced from reference TRBV5-1 and TRBJ2-2, is KAGVTQTPRYLIKTRGQQVTLSCSPISGHRSVSWYQQTPGQGLQFLFEYFSETQRNKGNFPGRFSGRQFSNSRSEMNVSTLELGDSALYLCASSPRTESNTGELFFGEGSRLTVL.

In this sample, this clonotype turned up many times. V is TRBV28 and J is TRBJ2-5; 7 bases fit TRBD1. The V segment lost 8 bases and the J segment 2 bases; nucleotides outside the gene matches: 5. Germline V gene sequence: CDR1 MDHEN, CDR2 SYDVKM. The CDR3 totals 13 residues. In nucleotides, the CDR3 is TGTGCCAGCCATACCAGGGGGCAAGAGACCCAGTACTTC. Protein: CASHTRGQETQYF.

A remark on this clonotype: Possible read error: a much larger clone is one base away. The chain is built from TRBV24-1 and TRBJ2-3; D remains unclear. In germline, CDR1 is KGHDR, CDR2 SFDVKD. This CDR3 comprises 14 residues. The DNA of the CDR3 is TGTGCCACCAGTGGGGCAGTTGAAACAGATGCGCAGTATTTT. Translating gives CATSGAVETDAQYF.

As DNA, the CDR3 is TGTGCCAGCAGCCAAGGGGACAGGGGGCGGGAGACCCAGTACTTC. It encodes CASSQGDRGRETQYF. This rearrangement joins TRBV11-2 to TRBJ2-5; TRBD1 matches 12 bases. The junction had 6 bases not matched to a gene; V was cut back by 5 bases and J by 5 bases. CDR3 size: 15 residues. Germline V gene data show CDR1 as SGHAT and CDR2 as FQNNGV.

This clonotype was observed at least ten times. The chain has TRBV27 and TRBJ1-4; 7 nucleotides match TRBD1. The CDR3 contains 17 residues. The germline V gene has CDR1 MNHEY and CDR2 SMNVEV (reference sequence). V lost 3 bases to trimming and J lost 5 bases; unmatched junction nucleotides: 12. In DNA, the CDR3 is TGTGCCAGCAGTTTCTCGGTTGCTGGGACAGAGAATGAAAAACTGTTTTTT. It encodes CASSFSVAGTENEKLFF. The full variable domain, its missing parts supplied by reference TRBV27 and TRBJ1-4, is EAQVTQNPRYLITVTGKKLTVTCSQNMNHEYMSWYRQDPGLGLRQIYYSMNVEVTDKGDVPEGYKVSRKEKRNFPLILESPSPNQTSLYFCASSFSVAGTENEKLFFGSGTQLSVL.

This clonotype was observed a few times. V is TRBV15 and J is TRBJ1-4; D is unresolved. This CDR3 comprises 18 residues. Germline lookup yields CDR1 LNHNV and CDR2 YYDKDF (reference sequence). The germline V and J ends were trimmed by 5 bases and 0 bases, with 19 bases remaining between them. CDR3 region: CATSLRRRISATNEKLFF. The CDR3 coding sequence is TGTGCCACCAGCCTGAGACGGCGGATATCAGCAACTAATGAAAAACTGTTTTTT. Full variable domain (remainder filled in from reference TRBV15 and TRBJ1-4): DAMVIQNPRYQVTQFGKPVTLSCSQTLNHNVMYWYQQKSSQAPKLLFHYYDKDFNNEADTPDNFQSRRPNTSFCFLDIRSPGLGDTAMYLCATSLRRRISATNEKLFFGSGTQLSVL.

This clonotype was observed many times. The genes are TRBV5-1 and TRBJ1-4, with D possibly matching TRBD1 (5 bases). V lost 4 bases and J 4 bases, leaving 14 bases between the germline ends. The V gene's germline CDR1 is SGHRS and CDR2 YFSETQ. The CDR3 length is 15 residues. The CDR3 DNA reads as TGCGCCAGCAGCCTGGAGGGACGACTTAATGAAAAACTGTTTTTT. Encoded protein: CASSLEGRLNEKLFF.

This clonotype was seen repeatedly, ten times or more. The chain employs TRBV20-1 and TRBJ2-5; D call uncertain. This CDR3 has 10 residues. Germline V lookup: CDR1 DFQATT, CDR2 SNEGSKA (reference sequence). With 6 bases removed from V and 1 base from J, the gap between germline ends came to 3 bases. CDR3 coding DNA: TGCAGTGCCCGCCAAGAGACCCAGTACTTC. Amino acids: CSARQETQYF.

Many counts were recorded for this clonotype. The V and J genes are TRBV27 and TRBJ1-5; TRBD1 agrees at 7 bases. Germline CDR1 MNHEY, CDR2 SMNVEV (reference sequence). Trimming at V came to 6 bases and at J to 4 bases, leaving 9 bases not matched to a gene. This CDR3 has 15 amino acids. CDR3 sequence: CASRGGTVGNQPQHF. As DNA, the CDR3 is TGTGCCAGCAGGGGAGGGACAGTTGGGAATCAGCCCCAGCATTTT.

This clonotype was observed at least ten times. This chain uses TRBV28 with TRBJ1-2; D gene uncertain. The CDR3 length is 14 residues. The V and J ends lost 2 bases and 4 bases respectively, with 11 bases between them. The germline CDR1 and CDR2 sequences are MDHEN and SYDVKM. The CDR3 bases are TGTGCCAGCAGTTTACCGACGGCCCCCTATGGCTACACCTTC. This translates into CASSLPTAPYGYTF.

This clonotype was seen many times. CDR3 nucleotides: TGCGCCAGCAGCGCGGACACCCCCACAGATACGCAGTATTTT. Residues: CASSADTPTDTQYF. J is TRBJ2-3 and V is TRBV5-1; possible D gene TRBD1, 5 bases. Per the germline V gene, CDR1 is SGHRS and CDR2 is YFSETQ. The CDR3 is made up of 14 amino acids. Trimming removed 4 bases from V and 2 bases from J, with 11 bases in between. Together with reference TRBV5-1 and TRBJ2-3, the CDR3 gives the full variable domain: KAGVTQTPRYLIKTRGQQVTLSCSPISGHRSVSWYQQTPGQGLQFLFEYFSETQRNKGNFPGRFSGRQFSNSRSEMNVSTLELGDSALYLCASSADTPTDTQYFGPGTRLTVL.

This clonotype was counted only a few times. The rearrangement links TRBV29-1 to TRBJ2-2; unclear D gene. Trimming removed 4 bases at V and 6 bases at J, with 6 bases between. This CDR3 region has 11 residues. The germline V gene encodes CDR1 SQVTM and CDR2 ANQGSEA. CDR3 in DNA: TGCAGCGTTGCCTCTCCCGGGGAGCTGTTTTTT. Translation: CSVASPGELFF.

Note on this clonotype: A much larger clonotype is one base distant, so this may be a read error. The chain recombines TRBV12-3 or TRBV12-4 with TRBJ2-2; 8 nucleotides match TRBD2. The CDR3 is 19 residues long. The CDR3, as DNA: TGTACCAGCAGTTTAGGGGTACTAGCGGAGAGCCTGAACACCGGGGAGCTGTTTTTT. Translation: CTSSLGVLAESLNTGELFF.

In nucleotides, the CDR3 is TGTGCCAGCAGTTCGAGAAGGGGGAACACTGAAGCTTTCTTT. Protein product: CASSSRRGNTEAFF. The V call is TRBV12-3 or TRBV12-4, the J call TRBJ1-1; tentative D call: TRBD1 (5 bases). V lost 4 bases and J lost 1, with 10 bases in between. This CDR3 spans 14 amino acids.

Note on this clonotype: A much larger clone lies one base from this, so it may be a read error. This rearrangement joins TRBV9 to TRBJ2-1; the D call may be TRBD1 or TRBD2 (5 bases each). CDR3 length equals 18 residues. V lost 0 bases and J lost 0, with 16 bases in between. Germline V gene sequence: CDR1 SGDLS, CDR2 YYNGEE. The CDR3 nucleotides read TGTGCCAGCAGCGTAGGGGACCTCTCGGGGAGCTCCTACAATGAGCAGTTCTTC. Translating it yields CASSVGDLSGSSYNEQFF.

This clonotype was seen at least ten times. The chain has TRBV5-1 and TRBJ2-7; TRBD2 agrees at 8 bases. The CDR3 has 15 residues. Germline values: CDR1 SGHRS, CDR2 YFSETQ. The V and J ends lost 4 bases and 6 bases, in that order; junction bases with no gene match: 12. DNA of the CDR3: TGCGCCAGCAGCAACAACCCTGGGACTAGTTCCGAGCAGTACTTC. It codes for CASSNNPGTSSEQYF.

In DNA, the CDR3 is TGTGCCAGCAGCCAGGGGTCAGGGCATCAGCCCCAGCATTTT. As protein: CASSQGSGHQPQHF. V gene TRBV7-2 combines with J gene TRBJ1-5; D perhaps matches TRBD1 (6 bases). V was cut by 5 bases and J by 5 bases, with 13 bases left in between. CDR3 size: 14 residues. Germline V lookup: CDR1 SGHTA, CDR2 FQGNSA.

Many counts were recorded for this clonotype. This chain uses TRBV20-1 with TRBJ2-1; D not certain. The CDR3 runs to 8 residues. The V gene's germline CDR1 is DFQATT and CDR2 SNEGSKA (reference sequence). The CDR3 nucleotides are TGCAGGCCCCATGAGCAGTTCTTC. Its translation is CRPHEQFF.

The sample holds many counts of this clonotype. The chain combines TRBV5-1 with TRBJ2-3; D might be TRBD1 (5 bases). CDR3 size: 14 residues. Trimming took 0 bases from V and 1 from J, leaving 6 bases between them. Germline V gene data show CDR1 as SGHRS and CDR2 as YFSETQ. Here the CDR3 reads CASSLGQRTDTQYF. In DNA, the CDR3 is TGCGCCAGCAGCTTGGGACAGCGCACAGATACGCAGTATTTT.

The CDR3 region is CSARVRGLGEQYF. DNA of the CDR3: TGCAGTGCTAGAGTTAGGGGGCTGGGAGAGCAGTACTTC. The rearrangement links TRBV20-1 to TRBJ2-7, with TRBD1 matching 7 bases. The junction had 7 bases not matched to a gene; V was cut back by 1 base and J by 7 bases. Germline V gene sequence: CDR1 DFQATT, CDR2 SNEGSKA (reference sequence). CDR3 size: 13 residues.